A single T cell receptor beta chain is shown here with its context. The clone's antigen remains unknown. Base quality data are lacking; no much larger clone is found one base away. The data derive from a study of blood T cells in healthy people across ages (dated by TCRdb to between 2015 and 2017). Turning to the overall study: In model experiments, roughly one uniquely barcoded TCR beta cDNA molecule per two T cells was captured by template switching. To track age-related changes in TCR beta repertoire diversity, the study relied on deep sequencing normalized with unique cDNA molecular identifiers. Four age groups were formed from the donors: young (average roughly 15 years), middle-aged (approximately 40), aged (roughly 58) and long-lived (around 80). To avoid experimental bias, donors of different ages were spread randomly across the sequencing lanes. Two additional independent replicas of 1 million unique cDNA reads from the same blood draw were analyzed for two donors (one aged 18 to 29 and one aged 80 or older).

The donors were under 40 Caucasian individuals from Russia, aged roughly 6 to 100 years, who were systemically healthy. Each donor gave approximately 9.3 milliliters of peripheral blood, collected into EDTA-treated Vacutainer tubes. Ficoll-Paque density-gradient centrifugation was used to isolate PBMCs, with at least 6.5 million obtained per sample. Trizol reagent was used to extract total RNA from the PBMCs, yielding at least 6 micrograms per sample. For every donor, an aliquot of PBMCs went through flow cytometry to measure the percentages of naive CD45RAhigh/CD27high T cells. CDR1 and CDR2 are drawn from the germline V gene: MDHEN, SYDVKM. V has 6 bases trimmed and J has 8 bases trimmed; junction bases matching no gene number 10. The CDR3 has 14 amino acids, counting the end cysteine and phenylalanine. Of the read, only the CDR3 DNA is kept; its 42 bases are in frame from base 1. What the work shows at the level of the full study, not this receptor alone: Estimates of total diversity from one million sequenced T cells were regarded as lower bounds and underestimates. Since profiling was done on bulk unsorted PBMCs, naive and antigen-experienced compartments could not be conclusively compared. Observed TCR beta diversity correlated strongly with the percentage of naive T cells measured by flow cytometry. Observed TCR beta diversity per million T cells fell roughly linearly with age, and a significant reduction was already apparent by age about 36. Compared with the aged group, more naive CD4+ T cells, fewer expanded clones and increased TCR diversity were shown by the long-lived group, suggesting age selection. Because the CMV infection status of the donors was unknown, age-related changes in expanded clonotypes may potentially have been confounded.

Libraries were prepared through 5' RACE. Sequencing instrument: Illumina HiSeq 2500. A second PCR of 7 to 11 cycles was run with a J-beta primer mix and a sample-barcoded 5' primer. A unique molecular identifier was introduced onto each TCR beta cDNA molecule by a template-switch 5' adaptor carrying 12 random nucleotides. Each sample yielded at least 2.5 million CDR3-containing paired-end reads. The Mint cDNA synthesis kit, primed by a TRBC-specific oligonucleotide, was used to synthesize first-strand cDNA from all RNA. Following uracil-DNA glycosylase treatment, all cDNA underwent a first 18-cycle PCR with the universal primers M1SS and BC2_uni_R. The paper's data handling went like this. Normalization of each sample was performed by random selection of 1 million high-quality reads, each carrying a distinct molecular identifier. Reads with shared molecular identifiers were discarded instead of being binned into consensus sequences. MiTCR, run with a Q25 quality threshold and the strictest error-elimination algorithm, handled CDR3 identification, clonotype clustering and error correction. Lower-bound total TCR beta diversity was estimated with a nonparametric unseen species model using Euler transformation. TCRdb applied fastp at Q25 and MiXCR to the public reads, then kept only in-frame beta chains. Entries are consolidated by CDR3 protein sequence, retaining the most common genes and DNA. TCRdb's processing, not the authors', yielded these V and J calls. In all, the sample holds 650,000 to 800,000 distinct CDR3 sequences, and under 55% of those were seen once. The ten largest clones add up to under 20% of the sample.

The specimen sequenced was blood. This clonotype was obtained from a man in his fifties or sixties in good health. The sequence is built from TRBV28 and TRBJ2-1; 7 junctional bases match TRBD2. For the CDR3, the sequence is CASSHLRLADEQFF. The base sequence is TGTGCCAGCAGCCACCTCCGGCTAGCGGATGAGCAGTTCTTC.